This T cell receptor (beta chain) came from a study of blood T cells in healthy people across ages. Study as a whole: Template switching captured about one barcoded beta molecule per two T cells.

Regarding the study as a whole: In the absence of known donor CMV status, changes in expanded clonotypes were possibly confounded.

With a J-beta primer mix and a sample-barcoded 5' primer, a second PCR ran 7 to 11 cycles. TCRdb itself ran the 5' RACE reads through MiXCR, one entry per CDR3 protein. Of about 1.1 million distinct CDR3 sequences in the sample, less than 45% were seen once. This clonotype was seen only a few times. Antigen unknown. Germline-derived CDR1 and CDR2 are DFQATT and SNEGSKA (reference sequence). The V end lost 4 bases, the J end lost 7 bases, and 16 bases lay between the germline ends. The CDR3 contains 13 residues. This receptor was obtained from a man younger than 30 in good health. This chain connects TRBV20-1 to TRBJ1-1, with no clear D. The sequenced sample was blood. CDR3 nucleotides: TGCAGTGCTACTCGGGCCCGGAGGATTGAAGCTTTCTTT. Its protein product is CSATRARRIEAFF.